This TCR beta chain was found in a study of technical replicates of blood from a few donors. Assay: immunoSEQ multiplex PCR; the TCRdb copy retains only in-frame clones and omits some. The sample includes about 75,000 clones, around 97% of them seen just once. V was trimmed by 4 bases and J by 2 bases, leaving 10 bases between them. The CDR3 totals 14 residues. Per the germline V gene, CDR1 is SGHDN and CDR2 is FVKESK. The rearrangement links TRBV14 to TRBJ2-3, with D tentatively TRBD2 (6 bases). Source material: T cells isolated from PBMCs. The clonotype originates from a human donor in good health. The CDR3 DNA is TGTGCCAGCAGCCCGGGACTTCCCACAGATACGCAGTATTTT. Amino acids: CASSPGLPTDTQYF.